This entry describes one TCR beta chain. Its antigen remains unknown. The same CDR3 also results from other DNA sequences found in this sample. This sample is part of a study of cytomegalovirus exposure and HLA in healthy donors. Points from the study as a whole: Highly shared variants forming one cluster were likely a sequencing artifact. An apparent linkage of common viral pathogens to several of the most significant clusters emerged in a later analysis. The productive fraction for most TCR beta V segments was about 90% or about 30% in an earlier analysis.

The CDR3 length is 12 residues. V gave up 0 bases and J gave up 7 bases, with 7 bases separating them. CDR1 and CDR2 (germline): SGHRS, YFSETQ. The study ran its PCR with 60 Vbeta and 13 Jbeta primers. Repertoires were generated with immunoSEQ multiplex PCR, while TCRdb's copy carries only in-frame clones and drops some. The sample has about 130,000 clones; around three quarters are singletons. The specimen sequenced was PBMCs. The receptor was derived from a man in his forties in good health and CMV-seropositive. The chain couples TRBV5-1 to TRBJ1-2, with a possible D match to TRBD1 (5 bases). CDR3 residues: CASSLVRGGYTF. CDR3 DNA sequence: TGCGCCAGCAGCTTGGTAAGGGGTGGCTACACCTTC.